Presented here are 24 T cell receptor beta chains from one specimen sequenced in a study of shared clonotypes between healthy human individuals. Only in-frame clones appear in the TCRdb table, and some are missing; sequencing was by immunoSEQ multiplex PCR. The sample records some 2 million clones, about 95% being singletons. Input material: naive CD4+ T cells sorted from blood. Subset described: CD45RA+ positively selected. These receptors came from a man aged 18 to 29 in good health.

The genes are TRBV7-2 and TRBJ2-3; 9 nucleotides agree with TRBD2. Germline loops: CDR1 SGHTA, CDR2 FQGNSA. CDR3 length: 15 residues. V was pared by 4 bases and J by 3 bases, with 5 bases of the junction left unmatched. In DNA, the CDR3 is TGTGCCAGCAGCTATAGCGGGGGTTCGACAGATACGCAGTATTTT. Protein: CASSYSGGSTDTQYF.

To note about this clone: Other DNA sequences in the same sample also yield this CDR3. The rearrangement joins TRBV6-1 to TRBJ1-5; D is unclear. The CDR3 has 13 amino acids. The V end lost 4 bases, the J end lost 0 bases, and 4 bases lay between the germline ends. Per the germline V gene, CDR1 is MNHNS and CDR2 is SASEGT. CDR3 sequence: CASSVNSNQPQHF. In DNA, the CDR3 is TGTGCCAGCAGTGTAAATAGCAATCAGCCCCAGCATTTT.

V is TRBV11-3 and J is TRBJ1-1; 11 nucleotides line up with TRBD1. V lost 5 bases and J lost 9; bases outside the gene matches: 8. The CDR3 consists of 14 residues. Germline V gives CDR1 SGHNT, CDR2 YENEEA. Here the CDR3 reads CASSDPWTGGQAFF. The DNA for the CDR3 is TGTGCCAGCAGCGACCCTTGGACAGGGGGCCAAGCTTTCTTT.

The V gene is TRBV6-6, the J gene TRBJ1-6; 7 bases align to TRBD1. The germline V gene encodes CDR1 MNHNY and CDR2 SVGAGI (reference sequence). This CDR3 region has 15 residues. The trim removed 6 bases at V and 7 bases at J, leaving 9 bases unmatched. CDR3 protein: CASSPDRVRNSPLHF. DNA for the CDR3: TGTGCCAGCAGCCCCGACAGGGTCCGAAATTCACCCCTCCACTTT.

A remark on this clone: The sample has other DNA sequences that encode this CDR3 too. The CDR3 DNA reads TGCGCCAGCAGTGAAGGAGGTTACGAGCAGTACTTC. Protein sequence: CASSEGGYEQYF. The V call is TRBV10-2, the J call TRBJ2-7; TRBD2 might be the D (5 bases). The CDR3 extends over 12 amino acids. V was clipped by 3 bases and J by 4 bases, with 7 bases between them. Germline V CDR1 and CDR2: WSHSY, SAAADI.

The chain is built from TRBV7-2 and TRBJ1-5; TRBD1 is a possible D gene (5 bases). V lost 2 bases to trimming and J lost 6 bases, with 8 bases between them. The CDR3 is made up of 13 amino acids. CDR1 is SGHTA and CDR2 is FQGNSA in the germline V gene. Written as DNA, the CDR3 is TGTGCCAGCAGCTTACAGGGTGGTCAGCCCCAGCATTTT. Amino acid sequence: CASSLQGGQPQHF.

The CDR3 sequence: CASSLDGGRTEAFF. The CDR3 DNA reads TGTGCCAGCAGCTTGGACGGGGGACGGACTGAAGCTTTCTTT. V is TRBV5-4 and J is TRBJ1-1; D may be TRBD1 (5 bases). The germline V gene has CDR1 SGHNT and CDR2 YYREEE (reference sequence). CDR3 size: 14 residues. V was cut by 0 bases and J by 5 bases, with 11 bases left in between.

The rearrangement uses TRBV28 and TRBJ1-2; D possibly corresponds to TRBD1 (5 bases). This CDR3 region has 16 residues. V lost 4 bases and J 4 bases, leaving 19 bases between the germline ends. Germline V gene sequence: CDR1 MDHEN, CDR2 SYDVKM. This CDR3 reads CASSSAGGGIGYGYTF. CDR3 nucleotide sequence: TGTGCCAGCAGTTCGGCGGGTGGGGGAATTGGCTATGGCTACACCTTC.

The V gene is TRBV9, the J gene TRBJ2-7; perhaps D is TRBD1 or TRBD2 (5 bases each). Germline V CDR1 and CDR2: SGDLS, YYNGEE. CDR3 length equals 17 residues. Trimming left V 4 bases short and J 6 bases short, with 26 bases between. The CDR3 region is CASSKSPGTHLRGEQYF. For the CDR3, the DNA is TGTGCCAGCAGCAAATCCCCCGGGACCCATCTCCGGGGCGAGCAGTACTTC.

This clone was seen once. This chain connects TRBV5-1 to TRBJ2-1; TRBD1 agrees at 8 bases. Germline CDR1 is SGHRS and CDR2 is YFSETQ. V gave up 0 bases and J gave up 5 bases; unmatched junction bases: 4. The CDR3 totals 15 residues. CDR3 nucleotide sequence: TGCGCCAGCAGCTTGGCAGGGGGCCGGAACAATGAGCAGTTCTTC. Translating it yields CASSLAGGRNNEQFF. Looking up the rest from reference TRBV5-1 and TRBJ2-1 gives the full variable domain: KAGVTQTPRYLIKTRGQQVTLSCSPISGHRSVSWYQQTPGQGLQFLFEYFSETQRNKGNFPGRFSGRQFSNSRSEMNVSTLELGDSALYLCASSLAGGRNNEQFFGPGTRLTVL.

The J gene is TRBJ2-7, the V gene TRBV25-1, with unresolved D. The CDR3 is 14 residues long. Trimming removed 7 bases from V and 3 bases from J, with 16 bases in between. Germline V CDR1 and CDR2: MGHDK, SYGVNS. The CDR3 DNA is TGTGCCAGCATAGGATCAGGAGTTTTCTACGAGCAGTACTTC. It is translated as CASIGSGVFYEQYF.

The chain couples TRBV29-1 to TRBJ1-2; a weak D match, TRBD1 (5 bases). The length of the CDR3 is 14 residues. Between the trimmed V and J ends, which lost 1 base and 0 bases, there was a span of 9 bases. The germline V gene encodes CDR1 SQVTM and CDR2 ANQGSEA. The CDR3 sequence is CSVEAAGPNYGYTF. As DNA, the CDR3 is TGCAGCGTTGAAGCCGCAGGGCCTAACTATGGCTACACCTTC.

The V gene is TRBV6-6, the J gene TRBJ1-1; tentative D call: TRBD1 (5 bases). CDR1 is MNHNY, CDR2 SVGAGI, per germline (reference sequence). Trimming cost V 11 bases and J 2 bases, with 12 bases left between them. The CDR3 contains 12 residues. This CDR3 is CAAKGPNTEAFF. DNA of the CDR3: TGTGCCGCCAAGGGGCCCAACACTGAAGCTTTCTTT.

The chain links TRBV6-1 to TRBJ2-7; D may be TRBD1 (6 bases). The germline gives CDR1 MNHNS, CDR2 SASEGT. The CDR3 contains 15 residues. Trimming stripped 6 bases from V and 1 base from J, with 16 bases between. CDR3 coding DNA: TGTGCCAGCAGGGTAACAGGGACCGATTCCTACGAGCAGTACTTC. Protein: CASRVTGTDSYEQYF.

The J gene is TRBJ2-3, the V gene TRBV27, with D perhaps being TRBD1 or TRBD2 (5 bases each). CDR1 and CDR2 (germline): MNHEY, SMNVEV (reference sequence). V dropped 1 base and J dropped 5 bases, with 7 bases sitting between them. The CDR3 totals 13 residues. DNA of the CDR3: TGTGCCAGCAGTTTATTGGGGGAAGATACGCAGTATTTT. It translates to CASSLLGEDTQYF.

The gene calls are TRBV7-2 and TRBJ2-3; 7 bases align to TRBD2. The CDR3 has 14 residues. Per the germline V gene, CDR1 is SGHTA and CDR2 is FQGNSA. J gave up 6 bases and V 0 bases, and 3 bases lay outside the gene matches. The CDR3 nucleotides read TGTGCCAGCAGCTTAGCACCCGGGGGGGATACGCAGTATTTT. This translates into CASSLAPGGDTQYF. Variable domain in full (rest from reference TRBV7-2 and TRBJ2-3): GAGVSQSPSNKVTEKGKDVELRCDPISGHTALYWYRQSLGQGLEFLIYFQGNSAPDKSGLPSDRFSAERTGGSVSTLTIQRTQQEDSAVYLCASSLAPGGDTQYFGPGTRLTVL.

This chain joins TRBV7-2 and TRBJ2-4, with no clear D. Trimming cost V 5 bases and J 0 bases, with 14 bases left between them. Germline assignment: CDR1 SGHTA and CDR2 FQGNSA. This CDR3 is 16 amino acids long. In nucleotides, the CDR3 is TGTGCCAGCAGCCCACTTGATGGAATAGCCAAAAACATTCAGTACTTC. This translates into CASSPLDGIAKNIQYF.

V gene TRBV6-1 combines with J gene TRBJ1-2; perhaps TRBD1 as D (5 bases). In germline, CDR1 is MNHNS, CDR2 SASEGT. Trimming cost V 6 bases and J 7 bases, with 18 bases left between them. The CDR3 has 14 amino acids. The CDR3 DNA follows: TGTGCCAGCAGCCCGACAGAGAAGGCGACTGGCTACACCTTC. Translation: CASSPTEKATGYTF.

The chain employs TRBV10-3 and TRBJ1-5, with a possible D match to TRBD1 (6 bases). Trimming cost V 7 bases and J 7 bases, with 14 bases left between them. CDR3 size: 13 residues. In germline, CDR1 is ENHRY, CDR2 SYGVKD. The CDR3 nucleotides read TGTGCCATCACCGAGGACAGTTCCCAGCCCCAGCATTTT. It encodes CAITEDSSQPQHF.

Concerning this clone: The sample has other DNA sequences that encode this CDR3 too. J is TRBJ2-1 and V is TRBV7-2; 13 nucleotides agree with TRBD2. CDR3 length: 17 amino acids. The J segment lost 0 bases and the V segment lost 5 bases, leaving 4 bases of the junction unmatched. Germline CDR1 reads SGHTA; CDR2 reads FQGNSA. The CDR3 DNA reads TGTGCCAGCAGCCTTAGGACTAGCGGGAGCTCCTACAATGAGCAGTTCTTC. This sequence encodes CASSLRTSGSSYNEQFF.

The chain recombines TRBV7-2 with TRBJ2-5; 11 bases map to TRBD1. The CDR3 is 16 residues long. CDR1 and CDR2 from the germline V gene are SGHTA and FQGNSA. With 0 bases clipped from V and 4 bases from J, the junction kept 4 bases outside the gene matches. CDR3 nucleotides: TGTGCCAGCAGCTTAGCCGGGACAGGGGGAGGAGAGACCCAGTACTTC. It codes for CASSLAGTGGGETQYF. The full variable domain, in which reference TRBV7-2 and TRBJ2-5 provide the parts outside the CDR3, is GAGVSQSPSNKVTEKGKDVELRCDPISGHTALYWYRQSLGQGLEFLIYFQGNSAPDKSGLPSDRFSAERTGGSVSTLTIQRTQQEDSAVYLCASSLAGTGGGETQYFGPGTRLLVL.

This chain uses TRBV19 with TRBJ2-7, with 10 bases aligning to TRBD2. V shed 4 bases, J shed 5 bases, and the junction held 2 bases outside the gene matches. The CDR3 consists of 13 residues. Germline V gene sequence: CDR1 LNHDA, CDR2 SQIVND (reference sequence). The DNA of the CDR3 is TGTGCCAGTAGTACTAGCGGGAGAGACGAGCAGTACTTC. Protein sequence: CASSTSGRDEQYF.

The chain links TRBV19 to TRBJ2-7; weak D call: TRBD1 (5 bases). Looked up from germline, CDR1 is LNHDA and CDR2 is SQIVND (reference sequence). The V end was cut by 2 bases, the J end by 2 bases, with 10 bases between. The length of the CDR3 is 14 residues. The CDR3 sequence is CASSITGITYEQYF. CDR3 coding DNA: TGTGCCAGTAGTATAACAGGTATTACCTACGAGCAGTACTTC.

This chain uses TRBV6-1 with TRBJ2-1; TRBD1 matches 7 bases. CDR3 size: 13 residues. Germline CDR1 and CDR2: MNHNS and SASEGT. With V trimmed by 10 bases and J by 7 bases, 10 bases remained unmatched. CDR3 sequence (DNA): TGTGCCAACTTAGGGACAGTCAGAAATGAGCAGTTCTTC. Its translation is CANLGTVRNEQFF.